This TCR beta chain was identified during a study of cytomegalovirus exposure and HLA in healthy donors. The CDR3 runs 19 residues. CDR1 SGHNT and CDR2 YYREEE come from the germline V gene (reference sequence). V lost 4 bases, J lost 0 bases, and 10 bases stayed unmatched. Only a few counts were recorded for this clone. The PCR was carried out with 60 Vbeta primers and 13 Jbeta primers. Here immunoSEQ multiplex PCR was the method, and the copy in TCRdb shows in-frame clones only, minus some. The top ten clones hold around 5.8% of a sample with 90,000 to 150,000 clones, around 77% of them seen once. The sequence derives from a young man in good health and CMV-seropositive. The chain combines TRBV5-4 with TRBJ2-1; TRBD2 aligns across 13 bases. Sequencing was carried out using PBMCs. The CDR3 coding sequence is TGTGCCAGCAGCCCGCGACTAGCGGGAGGACGTTTCTCCTACAATGAGCAGTTCTTC. This encodes CASSPRLAGGRFSYNEQFF.